Each of the 10 T cell receptor beta chains below was sequenced from the same sample in a study of T-cell reconstitution after alpha-beta-depleted transplantation in children listed by TCRdb under 2016. The receptor library was made with PCR. Reads for this sample came from an Illumina HiSeq 2500. TCR library preparation used molecular barcoding, with unique molecular identifiers applied to normalize quantification of the TCRbeta repertoire. The public reads were reanalyzed by TCRdb: fastp trimming at Q25, MiXCR alignment, in-frame beta chains only. Identical CDR3 proteins give one entry, which carries the most common genes and DNA. The sample has some 490,000 distinct CDR3 sequences on record, around 13% of them singletons. Of the sample, 4.5% to 6% is held by the ten largest clones. The source material was PBMCs from the stem cell graft donor, sampled from the stem cell graft. The source is a human donor who donated a stem cell graft to a child with combined immunodeficiency.

This chain connects TRBV5-1 to TRBJ2-7; the match to TRBD2 covers 8 bases. The CDR3 contains 15 residues. The trim removed 2 bases at V and 1 base at J, leaving 5 bases unmatched. CDR1 is SGHRS and CDR2 is YFSETQ in the germline V gene. DNA of the CDR3: TGCGCCAGCAGCTTCTTGCCGGGAGGGTCCTACGAGCAGTACTTC. Translating gives CASSFLPGGSYEQYF.

The rearrangement uses TRBV9 and TRBJ2-7, with D possibly being TRBD1 (6 bases). The V end lost 0 bases, the J end lost 8 bases, and 18 bases lay between the germline ends. The germline gives CDR1 SGDLS, CDR2 YYNGEE. The CDR3 runs 15 residues. This chain's CDR3 is CASSVDGTPPLKQYF. CDR3 nucleotide sequence: TGTGCCAGCAGCGTAGATGGGACACCCCCTTTGAAGCAGTACTTC.

This rearrangement joins TRBV28 to TRBJ1-4, with D maybe TRBD1 (6 bases). V was cut by 7 bases and J by 6 bases, with 18 bases left in between. CDR1 and CDR2 (germline): MDHEN, SYDVKM. The CDR3 runs to 15 residues. The CDR3 DNA reads as TGTGCCAGCAACCCTCAGGGGCCGTTCTATGAAAAACTGTTTTTT. It translates to CASNPQGPFYEKLFF.

This clonotype was picked up a small number of times. The chain has TRBV7-2 and TRBJ2-1, with 12 positions matching TRBD1. There are 21 residues in the CDR3. V dropped 2 bases and J dropped 0; count of bases not matched to a gene: 14. CDR1 is SGHTA and CDR2 is FQGNSA in the germline V gene. The CDR3 bases are TGTGCCAGCAGCTTACCGATCCCGGGACAGGGGGCTGCATCCTCCTACAATGAGCAGTTCTTC. Translation gives CASSLPIPGQGAASSYNEQFF.

The sample holds a few counts of this clonotype. The rearrangement joins TRBV29-1 to TRBJ1-2, with 7 bases identical to TRBD1. With 2 bases clipped from V and 0 bases from J, the junction kept 6 bases outside the gene matches. CDR1 is SQVTM, CDR2 ANQGSEA, per germline. The CDR3 runs 15 residues. For the CDR3, the DNA is TGCAGCGTTGAACTCGGACAGGTTACTAACTATGGCTACACCTTC. As protein: CSVELGQVTNYGYTF.

The sample holds a few counts of this clonotype. The J gene is TRBJ1-1, the V gene TRBV14; 9 bases match TRBD1. From germline, CDR1 is SGHDN and CDR2 FVKESK. V lost 3 bases to trimming and J lost 10 bases; unmatched junction nucleotides: 12. This CDR3 has 15 residues. In DNA form, the CDR3 reads TGTGCCAGCAGCCAGTACCTGACAGGGGGAAATTCAGCTTTCTTT. It specifies CASSQYLTGGNSAFF.

In nucleotides, the CDR3 is TGTGCCAGCAGCCCCGGGACAGGGGCTGACGAGCAGTACTTC. Translating gives CASSPGTGADEQYF. The chain combines TRBV3-1 with TRBJ2-7; TRBD1 matches at 10 bases. CDR1 and CDR2 (germline): LGHDT, YNNKEL (reference sequence). After removal of 4 bases from V and 5 bases from J, the junction contained 5 bases not matched to a gene. This CDR3 is 14 amino acids long.

This clonotype has just a few counts. V and J are TRBV6-5 and TRBJ2-5; TRBD1 aligns across 9 bases. J gave up 0 bases and V 4 bases, and 0 bases lay outside the gene matches. The germline V gene has CDR1 MNHEY and CDR2 SVGAGI. The CDR3 is 14 residues long. CDR3 in DNA: TGTGCCAGCAGTTGGGACAGGGACCAAGAGACCCAGTACTTC. Amino acids: CASSWDRDQETQYF.

J is TRBJ2-1 and V is TRBV18, with 9 nucleotides matching TRBD1. V lost 5 bases, J lost 8 bases, and 13 bases stayed unmatched. This CDR3 has 16 amino acids. In germline, CDR1 is KGHSH, CDR2 LQKENI. The DNA of the CDR3 is TGTGCCAGCTCAGAACAGGGGGCGTCTCCCTGGCATGAGCAGTTCTTC. Encoded protein: CASSEQGASPWHEQFF.

The gene calls are TRBV18 and TRBJ1-3; no clear D. Per the germline V gene, CDR1 is KGHSH and CDR2 is LQKENI. V shed 3 bases and J shed 0 bases, with 12 bases lying between them. The CDR3 contains 16 residues. Here the CDR3 DNA reads TGTGCCAGCTCACCGACGTTTCGGACCTCTGGAAACACCATATATTTT. It encodes CASSPTFRTSGNTIYF.